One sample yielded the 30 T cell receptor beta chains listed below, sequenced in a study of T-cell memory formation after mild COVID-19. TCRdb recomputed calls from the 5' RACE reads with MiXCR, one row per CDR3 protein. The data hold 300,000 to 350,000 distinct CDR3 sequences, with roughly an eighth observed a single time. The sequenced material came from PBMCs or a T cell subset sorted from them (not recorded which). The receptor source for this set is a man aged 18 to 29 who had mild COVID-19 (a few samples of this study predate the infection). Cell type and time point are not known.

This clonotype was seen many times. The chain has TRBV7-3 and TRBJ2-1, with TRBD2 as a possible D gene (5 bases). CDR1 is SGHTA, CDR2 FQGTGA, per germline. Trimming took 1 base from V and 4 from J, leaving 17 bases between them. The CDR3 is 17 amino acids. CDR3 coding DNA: TGTGCCAGCAGCTTAAATGAGGGATACGCCGCTTACAATGAGCAGTTCTTC. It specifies CASSLNEGYAAYNEQFF.

The CDR3 loop is CSARWGDGYTF. CDR3 nucleotides: TGCAGTGCTAGATGGGGCGATGGCTACACCTTC. The chain couples TRBV20-1 to TRBJ1-2; D possibly corresponds to TRBD1 (5 bases). CDR3 size: 11 residues. V lost 2 bases to trimming and J lost 6 bases, with 7 bases between them. The germline V gene encodes CDR1 DFQATT and CDR2 SNEGSKA (reference sequence).

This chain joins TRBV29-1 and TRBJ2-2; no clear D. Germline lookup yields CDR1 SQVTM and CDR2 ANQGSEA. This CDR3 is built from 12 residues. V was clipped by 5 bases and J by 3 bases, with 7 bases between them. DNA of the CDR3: TGCAGCGTTTTATGGGACACCGGGGAGCTGTTTTTT. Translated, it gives CSVLWDTGELFF.

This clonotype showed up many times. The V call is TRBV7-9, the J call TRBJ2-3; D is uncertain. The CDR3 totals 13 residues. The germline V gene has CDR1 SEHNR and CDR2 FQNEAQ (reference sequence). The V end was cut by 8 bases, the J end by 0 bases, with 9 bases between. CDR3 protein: CASLLSSTDTQYF. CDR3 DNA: TGTGCCAGCCTATTATCTAGCACAGATACGCAGTATTTT.

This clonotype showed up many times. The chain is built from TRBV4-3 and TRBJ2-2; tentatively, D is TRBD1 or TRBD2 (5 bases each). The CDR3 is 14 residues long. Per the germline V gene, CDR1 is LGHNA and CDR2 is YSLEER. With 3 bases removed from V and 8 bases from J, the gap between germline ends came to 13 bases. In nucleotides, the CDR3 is TGCGCCAGCAGCCAGGGGGATCGCGGTGGGGAGCTGTTTTTT. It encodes CASSQGDRGGELFF.

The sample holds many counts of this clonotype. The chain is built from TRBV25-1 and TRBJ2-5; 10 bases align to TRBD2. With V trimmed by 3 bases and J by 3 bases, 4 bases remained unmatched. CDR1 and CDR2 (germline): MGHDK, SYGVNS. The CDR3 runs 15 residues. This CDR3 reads CASSDSSGGEETQYF. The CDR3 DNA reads TGTGCCAGCAGTGACTCCAGCGGGGGGGAAGAGACCCAGTACTTC. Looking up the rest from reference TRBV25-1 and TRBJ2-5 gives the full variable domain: EADIYQTPRYLVIGTGKKITLECSQTMGHDKMYWYQQDPGMELHLIHYSYGVNSTEKGDLSSESTVSRIRTEHFPLTLESARPSHTSQYLCASSDSSGGEETQYFGPGTRLLVL.

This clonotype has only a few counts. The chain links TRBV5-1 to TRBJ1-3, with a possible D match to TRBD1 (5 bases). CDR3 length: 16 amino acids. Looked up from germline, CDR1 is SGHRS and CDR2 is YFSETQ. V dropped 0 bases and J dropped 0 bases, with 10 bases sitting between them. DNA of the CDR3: TGCGCCAGCAGCTTGGCGGGGACGGTCTCTGGAAACACCATATATTTT. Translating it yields CASSLAGTVSGNTIYF.

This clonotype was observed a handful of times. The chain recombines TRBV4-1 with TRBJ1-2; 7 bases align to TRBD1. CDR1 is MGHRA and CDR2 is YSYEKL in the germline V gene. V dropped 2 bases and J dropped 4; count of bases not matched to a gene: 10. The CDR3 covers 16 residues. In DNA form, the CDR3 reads TGCGCCAGCAGCCAACCGGAACCAGACAGGGTCTATGGCTACACCTTC. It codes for CASSQPEPDRVYGYTF.

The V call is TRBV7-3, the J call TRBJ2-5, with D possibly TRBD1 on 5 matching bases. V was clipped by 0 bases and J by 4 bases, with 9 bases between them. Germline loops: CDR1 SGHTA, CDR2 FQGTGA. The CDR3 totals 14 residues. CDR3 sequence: CASSLTGLTETQYF. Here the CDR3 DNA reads TGTGCCAGCAGCTTAACGGGGCTAACAGAGACCCAGTACTTC.

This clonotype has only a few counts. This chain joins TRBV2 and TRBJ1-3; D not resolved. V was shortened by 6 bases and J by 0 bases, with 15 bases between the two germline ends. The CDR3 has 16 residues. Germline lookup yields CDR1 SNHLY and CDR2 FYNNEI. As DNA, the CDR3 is TGTGCCAGCAGATACGAGGCAGGAAGCTCTGGAAACACCATATATTTT. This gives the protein CASRYEAGSSGNTIYF. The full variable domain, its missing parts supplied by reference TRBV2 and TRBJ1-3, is EPEVTQTPSHQVTQMGQEVILRCVPISNHLYFYWYRQILGQKVEFLVSFYNNEISEKSEIFDDQFSVERPDGSNFTLKIRSTKLEDSAMYFCASRYEAGSSGNTIYFGEGSWLTVV.

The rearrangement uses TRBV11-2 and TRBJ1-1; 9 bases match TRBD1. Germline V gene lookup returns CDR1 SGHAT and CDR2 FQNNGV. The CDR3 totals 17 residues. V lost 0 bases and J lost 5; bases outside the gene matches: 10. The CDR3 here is CASSLDRPETGGTEAFF. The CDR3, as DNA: TGTGCCAGCAGCTTAGATCGCCCGGAGACAGGGGGAACTGAAGCTTTCTTT.

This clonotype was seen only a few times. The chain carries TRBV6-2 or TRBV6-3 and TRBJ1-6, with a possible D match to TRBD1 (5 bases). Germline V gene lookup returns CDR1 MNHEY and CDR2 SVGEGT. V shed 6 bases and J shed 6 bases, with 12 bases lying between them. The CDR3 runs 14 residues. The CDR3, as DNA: TGTGCCAGCAGCCTTACAGGCCGTAATTCACCCCTCCACTTT. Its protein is CASSLTGRNSPLHF.

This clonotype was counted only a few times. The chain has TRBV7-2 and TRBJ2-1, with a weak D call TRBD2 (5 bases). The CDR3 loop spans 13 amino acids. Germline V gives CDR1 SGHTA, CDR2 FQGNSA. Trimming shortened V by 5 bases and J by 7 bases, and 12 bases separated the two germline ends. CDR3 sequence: CASSPHSGNEQFF. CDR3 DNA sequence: TGTGCCAGCAGCCCACACTCGGGAAATGAGCAGTTCTTC.

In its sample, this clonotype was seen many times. The CDR3 spells CASSLDSLYEQYV. The CDR3 DNA sequence: TGTGCCAGCAGCCTGGACAGCCTCTACGAGCAGTACGTC. This chain connects TRBV7-8 to TRBJ2-7; tentatively, D is TRBD1 (6 bases). The germline V gene encodes CDR1 SGHVS and CDR2 FQNEAQ. This CDR3 region has 13 residues. The germline V and J ends were trimmed by 5 bases and 3 bases, with 11 bases remaining between them.

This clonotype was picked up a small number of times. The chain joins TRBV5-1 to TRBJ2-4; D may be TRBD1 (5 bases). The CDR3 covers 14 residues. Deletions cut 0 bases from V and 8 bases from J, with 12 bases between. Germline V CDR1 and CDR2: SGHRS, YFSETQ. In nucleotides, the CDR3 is TGCGCCAGCAGCTTGGAAGGGGAAGGTGACATTCAGTACTTC. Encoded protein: CASSLEGEGDIQYF.

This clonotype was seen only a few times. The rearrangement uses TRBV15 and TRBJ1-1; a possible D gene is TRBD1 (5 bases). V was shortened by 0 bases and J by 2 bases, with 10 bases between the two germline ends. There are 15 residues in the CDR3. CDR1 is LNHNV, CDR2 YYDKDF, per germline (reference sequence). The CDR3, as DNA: TGTGCCACCAGCAGAGAAGTAAGGGGTAACACTGAAGCTTTCTTT. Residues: CATSREVRGNTEAFF.

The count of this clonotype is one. CDR3 DNA: TGTGCCAGCAGTTCATGGACAGGAGGGGTCAGCACAGATACGCAGTATTTT. Amino acid sequence: CASSSWTGGVSTDTQYF. V gene TRBV6-6 combines with J gene TRBJ2-3; tentatively, D is TRBD1 (7 bases). The CDR3 runs to 17 residues. V gave up 4 bases and J gave up 0 bases, with 17 bases separating them. In germline, CDR1 is MNHNY, CDR2 SVGAGI (reference sequence).

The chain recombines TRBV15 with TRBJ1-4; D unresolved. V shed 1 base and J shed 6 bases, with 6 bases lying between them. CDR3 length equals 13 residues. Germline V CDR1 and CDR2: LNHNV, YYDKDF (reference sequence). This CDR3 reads CATSRGGYEKLFF. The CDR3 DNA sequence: TGTGCCACCAGCAGAGGAGGCTATGAAAAACTGTTTTTT.

CDR3 nucleotides: TGTGCCAGCAGTTCAAGTGCCGGGACAGGGCTTGAAAAACTGTTTTTT. It yields the protein CASSSSAGTGLEKLFF. This sequence joins TRBV27 and TRBJ1-4; the match to TRBD1 covers 9 bases. V dropped 4 bases and J dropped 7; count of bases not matched to a gene: 10. Germline V gene data show CDR1 as MNHEY and CDR2 as SMNVEV (reference sequence). CDR3 length: 16 amino acids.

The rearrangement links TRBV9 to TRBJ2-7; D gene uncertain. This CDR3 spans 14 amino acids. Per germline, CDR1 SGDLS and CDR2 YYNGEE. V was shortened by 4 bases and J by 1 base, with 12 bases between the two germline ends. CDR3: CASSSPGQSYEQYV. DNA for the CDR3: TGTGCCAGCAGCTCCCCTGGGCAGTCCTACGAGCAGTACGTC.

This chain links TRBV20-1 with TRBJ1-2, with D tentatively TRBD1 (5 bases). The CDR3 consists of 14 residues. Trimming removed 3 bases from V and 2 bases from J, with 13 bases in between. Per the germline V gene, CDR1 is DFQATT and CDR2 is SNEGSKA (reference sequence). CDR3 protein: CSASAGSANYGYTF. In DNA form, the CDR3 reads TGCAGTGCTAGCGCAGGGAGTGCAAACTATGGCTACACCTTC.

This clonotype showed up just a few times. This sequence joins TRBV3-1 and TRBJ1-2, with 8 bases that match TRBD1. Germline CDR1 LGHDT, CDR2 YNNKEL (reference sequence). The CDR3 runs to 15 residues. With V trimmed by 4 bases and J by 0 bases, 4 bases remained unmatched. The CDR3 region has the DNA TGTGCCAGCAGCCTCGGGGACAGGACTAACTATGGCTACACCTTC. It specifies CASSLGDRTNYGYTF.

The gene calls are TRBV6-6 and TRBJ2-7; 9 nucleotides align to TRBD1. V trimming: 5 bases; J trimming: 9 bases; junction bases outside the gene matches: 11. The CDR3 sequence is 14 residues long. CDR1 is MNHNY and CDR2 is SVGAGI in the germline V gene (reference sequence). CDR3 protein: CASSIAGQGSAQYF. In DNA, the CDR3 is TGTGCCAGCAGTATCGCGGGACAGGGTAGCGCGCAGTACTTC.

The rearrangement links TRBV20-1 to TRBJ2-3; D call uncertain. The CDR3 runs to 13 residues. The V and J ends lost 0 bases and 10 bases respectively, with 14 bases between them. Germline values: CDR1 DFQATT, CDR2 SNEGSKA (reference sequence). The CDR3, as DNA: TGCAGTGCTAGAGATTCAAACCCCCGTCCGCAGTATTTT. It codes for CSARDSNPRPQYF.

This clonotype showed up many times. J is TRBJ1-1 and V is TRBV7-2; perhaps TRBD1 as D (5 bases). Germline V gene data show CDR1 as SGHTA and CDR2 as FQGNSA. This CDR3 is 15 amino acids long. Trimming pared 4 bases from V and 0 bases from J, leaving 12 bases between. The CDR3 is CASSYGSGVNTEAFF. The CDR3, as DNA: TGTGCCAGCAGCTATGGTTCGGGGGTGAACACTGAAGCTTTCTTT.

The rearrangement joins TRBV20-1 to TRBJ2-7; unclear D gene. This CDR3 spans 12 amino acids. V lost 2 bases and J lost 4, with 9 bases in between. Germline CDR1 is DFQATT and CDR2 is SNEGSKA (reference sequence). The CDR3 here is CSARMRIYEQYF. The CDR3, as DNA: TGCAGTGCTAGAATGCGAATTTACGAGCAGTACTTC.

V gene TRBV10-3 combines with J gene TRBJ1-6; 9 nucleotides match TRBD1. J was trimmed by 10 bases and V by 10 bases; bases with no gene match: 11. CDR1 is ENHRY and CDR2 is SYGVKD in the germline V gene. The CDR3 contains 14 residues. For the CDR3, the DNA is TGTGCCACCCGACAGGGGGTCTTGGGATCACCCCTCCACTTT. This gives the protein CATRQGVLGSPLHF.

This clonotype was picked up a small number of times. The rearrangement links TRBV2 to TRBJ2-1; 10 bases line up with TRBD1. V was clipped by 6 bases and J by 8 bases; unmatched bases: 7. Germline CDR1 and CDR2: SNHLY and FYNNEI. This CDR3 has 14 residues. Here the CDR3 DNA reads TGTGCCAGCAGCCGACAGGGGGCTGCGGATGAGCAGTTCTTC. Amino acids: CASSRQGAADEQFF.

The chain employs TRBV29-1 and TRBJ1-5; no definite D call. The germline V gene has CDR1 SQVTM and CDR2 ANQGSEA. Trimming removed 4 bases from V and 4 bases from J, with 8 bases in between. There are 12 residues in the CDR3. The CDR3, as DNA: TGCAGCGTTGGAACCCGTAATCAGCCCCAGCATTTT. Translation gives CSVGTRNQPQHF.

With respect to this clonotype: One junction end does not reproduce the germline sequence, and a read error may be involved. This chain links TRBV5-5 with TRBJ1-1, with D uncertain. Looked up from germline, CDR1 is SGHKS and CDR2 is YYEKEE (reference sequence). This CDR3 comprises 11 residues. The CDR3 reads CASGFGPLAFF. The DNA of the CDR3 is TGTGCCAGCGGCTTTGGACCACTAGCTTTCTTT. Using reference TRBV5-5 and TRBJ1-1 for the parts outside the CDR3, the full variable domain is DAGVTQSPTHLIKTRGQQVTLRCSPISGHKSVSWYQQVLGQGPQFIFQYYEKEERGRGNFPDRFSARQFPNYSSELNVNALLLGDSALYLCASGFGPLAFFGQGTRLTVV.